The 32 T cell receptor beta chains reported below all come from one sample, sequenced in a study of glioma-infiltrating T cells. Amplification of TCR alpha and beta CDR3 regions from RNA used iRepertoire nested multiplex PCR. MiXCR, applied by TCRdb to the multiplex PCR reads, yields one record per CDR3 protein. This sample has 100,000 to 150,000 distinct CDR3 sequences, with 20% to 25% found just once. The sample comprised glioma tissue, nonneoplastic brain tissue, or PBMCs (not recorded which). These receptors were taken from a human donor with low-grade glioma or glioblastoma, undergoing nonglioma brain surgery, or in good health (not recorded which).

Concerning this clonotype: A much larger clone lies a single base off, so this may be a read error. Written as DNA, the CDR3 is TGTGCCAGCAGTGATTACGAACCCGGTGGCTACACCTTC. Translating it yields CASSDYEPGGYTF. This chain joins TRBV2 and TRBJ1-2, with D unresolved. Germline V gene sequence: CDR1 SNHLY, CDR2 FYNNEI. This CDR3 is built from 13 residues. Trimming stripped 3 bases from V and 7 bases from J, with 12 bases between.

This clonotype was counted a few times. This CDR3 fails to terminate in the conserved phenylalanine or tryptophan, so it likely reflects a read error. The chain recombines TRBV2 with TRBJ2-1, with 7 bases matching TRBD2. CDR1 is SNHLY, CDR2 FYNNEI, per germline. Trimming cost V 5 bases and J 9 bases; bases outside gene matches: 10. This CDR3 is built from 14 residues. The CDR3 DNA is TGTGCCAGCAGTCCCCAAGGGACTACTGGTGAGCAGTTCCTC. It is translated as CASSPQGTTGEQFL.

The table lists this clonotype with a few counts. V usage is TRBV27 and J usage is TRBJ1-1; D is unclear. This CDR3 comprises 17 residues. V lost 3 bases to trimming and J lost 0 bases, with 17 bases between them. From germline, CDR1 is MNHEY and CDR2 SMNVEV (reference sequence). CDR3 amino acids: CASSFLVPSRMNTEAFF. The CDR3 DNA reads TGTGCCAGCAGTTTTCTAGTTCCCTCAAGAATGAACACTGAAGCTTTCTTT.

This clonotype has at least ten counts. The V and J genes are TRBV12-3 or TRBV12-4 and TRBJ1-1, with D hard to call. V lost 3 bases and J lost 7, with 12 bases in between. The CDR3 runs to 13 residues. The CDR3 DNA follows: TGTGCCAGCAGTTTCGCTGAATGGGGTGAAGCTTTCTTT. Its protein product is CASSFAEWGEAFF.

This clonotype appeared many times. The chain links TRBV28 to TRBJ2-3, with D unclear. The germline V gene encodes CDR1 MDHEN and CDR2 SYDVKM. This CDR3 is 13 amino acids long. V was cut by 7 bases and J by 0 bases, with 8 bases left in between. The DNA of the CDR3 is TGTGCCAGCAAAGGACCTAGCACAGATACGCAGTATTTT. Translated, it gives CASKGPSTDTQYF.

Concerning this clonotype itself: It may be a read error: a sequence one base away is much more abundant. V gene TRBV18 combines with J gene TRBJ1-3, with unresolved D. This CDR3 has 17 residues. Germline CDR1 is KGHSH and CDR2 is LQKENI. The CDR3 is CASSPRRTVSSGNAIYF. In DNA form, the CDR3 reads TGTGCCAGCTCACCTCGAAGAACAGTCAGCTCTGGAAACGCCATATATTTT.

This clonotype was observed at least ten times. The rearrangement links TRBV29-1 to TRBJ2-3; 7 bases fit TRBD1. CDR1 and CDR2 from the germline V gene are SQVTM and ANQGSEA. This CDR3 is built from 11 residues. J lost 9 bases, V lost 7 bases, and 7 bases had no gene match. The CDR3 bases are TGCAGCGCCGAACTCAGGGGGACGCAGTATTTT. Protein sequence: CSAELRGTQYF.

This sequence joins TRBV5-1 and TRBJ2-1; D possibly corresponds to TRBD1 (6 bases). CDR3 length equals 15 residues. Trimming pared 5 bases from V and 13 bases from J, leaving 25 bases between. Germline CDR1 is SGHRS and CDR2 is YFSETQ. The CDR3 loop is CASSIPGQKKETQFF. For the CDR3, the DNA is TGCGCCAGCAGTATTCCTGGACAGAAGAAAGAGACCCAGTTCTTC.

CDR3 sequence: CASSPTSGSLTDEQFF. CDR3 DNA sequence: TGTGCCAGCAGCCCGACTAGCGGGAGTTTGACCGATGAGCAGTTCTTC. The rearrangement uses TRBV3-1 and TRBJ2-1; 12 nucleotides align to TRBD2. There are 16 residues in the CDR3. Trimming removed 4 bases from V and 8 bases from J; junction bases left unmatched: 9. Germline lookup yields CDR1 LGHDT and CDR2 YNNKEL (reference sequence).

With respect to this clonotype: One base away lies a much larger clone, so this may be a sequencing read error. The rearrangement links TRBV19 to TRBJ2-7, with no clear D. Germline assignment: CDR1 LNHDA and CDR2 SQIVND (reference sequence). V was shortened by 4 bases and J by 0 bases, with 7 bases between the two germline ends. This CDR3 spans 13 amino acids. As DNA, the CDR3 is TGTGCCAGTAGTACGGCTCTCTCCTACGAGCAGTACTTC. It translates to CASSTALSYEQYF.

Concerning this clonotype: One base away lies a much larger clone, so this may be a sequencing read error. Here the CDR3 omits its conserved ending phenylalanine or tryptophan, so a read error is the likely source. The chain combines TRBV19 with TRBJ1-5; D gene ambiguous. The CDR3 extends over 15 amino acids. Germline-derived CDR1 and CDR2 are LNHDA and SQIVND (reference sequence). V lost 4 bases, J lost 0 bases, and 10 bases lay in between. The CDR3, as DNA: TGTGCCAGTAGTACACGACTGAATAGCAATCAGCCCCAGCATCTT. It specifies CASSTRLNSNQPQHL.

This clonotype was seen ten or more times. The CDR3 DNA reads TGTGCCACCAGCAGAGCGAAGGGTTCCGGAAACACCATATATTTT. Translated, it gives CATSRAKGSGNTIYF. The gene calls are TRBV15 and TRBJ1-3; unclear D gene. The germline V gene encodes CDR1 LNHNV and CDR2 YYDKDF (reference sequence). The CDR3 loop spans 15 amino acids. V was cut by 1 base and J by 4 bases, with 11 bases left in between.

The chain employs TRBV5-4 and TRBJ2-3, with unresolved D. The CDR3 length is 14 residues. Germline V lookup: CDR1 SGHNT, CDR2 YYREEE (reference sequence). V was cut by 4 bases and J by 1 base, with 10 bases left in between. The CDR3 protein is CASSRRYRTDTQYF. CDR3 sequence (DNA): TGTGCCAGCAGCCGAAGGTACCGCACAGATACGCAGTATTTT.

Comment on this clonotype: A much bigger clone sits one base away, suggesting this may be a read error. CDR3 nucleotides: TGCGCCAGCAGCTTGAGCGCAGAGATCTACGAGCAGTACTTC. Its translation is CASSLSAEIYEQYF. The chain employs TRBV5-1 and TRBJ2-7; D not resolved. Trimming took 1 base from V and 3 from J, leaving 11 bases between them. Germline lookup yields CDR1 SGHRS and CDR2 YFSETQ. This CDR3 is 14 amino acids long.

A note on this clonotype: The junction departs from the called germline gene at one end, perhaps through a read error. The CDR3 sequence is CASSSGQLTYEKYF. As DNA, the CDR3 is TGTGCCAGCAGTTCGGGACAGCTCACCTACGAGAAGTACTTT. The chain recombines TRBV28 with TRBJ2-7; 7 bases are shared with TRBD1. The germline V gene has CDR1 MDHEN and CDR2 SYDVKM. The CDR3 runs 14 residues.

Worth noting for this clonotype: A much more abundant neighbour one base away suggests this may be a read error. The CDR3 is CASSLLGEQRFF. The CDR3 nucleotides read TGTGCCAGCAGTTTATTGGGGGAGCAGCGGTTCTTC. This chain links TRBV28 with TRBJ2-1; tentatively, D is TRBD1 or TRBD2 (5 bases each). The V gene's germline CDR1 is MDHEN and CDR2 SYDVKM. Trimming took 1 base from V and 15 from J, leaving 13 bases between them. The CDR3 has 12 residues.

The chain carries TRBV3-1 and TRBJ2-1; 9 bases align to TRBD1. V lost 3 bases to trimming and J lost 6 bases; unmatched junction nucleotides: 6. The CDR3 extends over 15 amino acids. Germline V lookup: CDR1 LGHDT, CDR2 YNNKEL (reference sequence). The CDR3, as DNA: TGTGCCAGCAGCCAGGGACAGGGATATGGCAATGAGCAGTTCTTC. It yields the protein CASSQGQGYGNEQFF.

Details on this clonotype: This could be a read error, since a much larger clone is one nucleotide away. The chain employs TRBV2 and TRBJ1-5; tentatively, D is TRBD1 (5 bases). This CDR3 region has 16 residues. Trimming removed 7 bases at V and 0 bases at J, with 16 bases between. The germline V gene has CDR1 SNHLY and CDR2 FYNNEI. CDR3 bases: TGTGCCAGCATGAAGCGGGGGGAAAATAGCAATCAGCCCCAGCATTTT. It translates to CASMKRGENSNQPQHF.

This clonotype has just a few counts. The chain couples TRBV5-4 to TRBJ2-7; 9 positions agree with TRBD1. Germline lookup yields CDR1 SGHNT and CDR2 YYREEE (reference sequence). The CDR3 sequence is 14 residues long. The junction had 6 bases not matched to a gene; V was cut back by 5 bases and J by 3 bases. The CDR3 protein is CASRVGQGGYEQYF. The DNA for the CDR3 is TGTGCCAGCAGGGTGGGACAGGGTGGCTACGAGCAGTACTTC.

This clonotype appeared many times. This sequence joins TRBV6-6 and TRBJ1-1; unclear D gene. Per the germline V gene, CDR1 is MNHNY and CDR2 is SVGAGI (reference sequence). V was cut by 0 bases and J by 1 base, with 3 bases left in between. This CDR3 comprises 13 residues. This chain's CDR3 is CASSYSRNTEAFF. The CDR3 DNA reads TGTGCCAGCAGTTACTCTCGGAACACTGAAGCTTTCTTT.

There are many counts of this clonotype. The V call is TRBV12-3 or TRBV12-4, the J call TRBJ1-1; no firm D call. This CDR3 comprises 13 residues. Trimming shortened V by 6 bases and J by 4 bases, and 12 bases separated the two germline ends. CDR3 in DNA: TGTGCCAGCAGCCGCCCACCAGGCACTGAAGCTTTCTTT. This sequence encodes CASSRPPGTEAFF.

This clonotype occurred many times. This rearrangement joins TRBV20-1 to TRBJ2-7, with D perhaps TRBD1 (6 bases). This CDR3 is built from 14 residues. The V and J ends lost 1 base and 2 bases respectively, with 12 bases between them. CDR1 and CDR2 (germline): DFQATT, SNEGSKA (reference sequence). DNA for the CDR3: TGCAGTGCTAGAGTGGCAGGGGAAACCTACGAGCAGTACTTC. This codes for CSARVAGETYEQYF.

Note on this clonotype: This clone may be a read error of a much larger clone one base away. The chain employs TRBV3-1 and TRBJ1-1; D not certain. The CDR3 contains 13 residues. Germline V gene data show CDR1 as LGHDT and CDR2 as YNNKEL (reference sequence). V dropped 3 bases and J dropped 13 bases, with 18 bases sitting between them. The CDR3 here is CASSQYEGWGDFF. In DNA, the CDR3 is TGTGCCAGCAGCCAGTATGAGGGTTGGGGAGATTTCTTT.

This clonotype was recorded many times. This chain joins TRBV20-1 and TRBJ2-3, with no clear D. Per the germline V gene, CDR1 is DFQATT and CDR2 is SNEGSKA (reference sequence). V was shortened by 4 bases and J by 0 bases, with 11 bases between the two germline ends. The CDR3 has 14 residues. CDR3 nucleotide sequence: TGCAGTGCTACAGGCCGCATTAGCACAGATACGCAGTATTTT. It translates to CSATGRISTDTQYF.

CDR3 amino acids: CASSSKTGNSYNEQFF. CDR3 in DNA: TGTGCCAGCAGCTCCAAGACGGGAAACTCCTACAATGAGCAGTTCTTC. The chain carries TRBV7-9 and TRBJ2-1, with D maybe TRBD2 (5 bases). V was cut by 4 bases and J by 0 bases, with 13 bases left in between. This CDR3 contains 16 residues. The germline gives CDR1 SEHNR, CDR2 FQNEAQ (reference sequence).

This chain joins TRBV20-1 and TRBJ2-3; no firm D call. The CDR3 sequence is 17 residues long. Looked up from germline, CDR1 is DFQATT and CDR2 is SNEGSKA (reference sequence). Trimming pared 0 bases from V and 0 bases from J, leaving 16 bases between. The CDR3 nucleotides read TGCAGTGCTAGAGATCAATGGCTCCAGACCAGCACAGATACGCAGTATTTT. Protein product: CSARDQWLQTSTDTQYF.

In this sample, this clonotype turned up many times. The CDR3 region is CASSATGGSETQYF. The CDR3 nucleotides read TGTGCCAGTAGTGCGACAGGGGGCAGCGAGACCCAGTACTTC. The chain has TRBV19 and TRBJ2-5, with 10 positions matching TRBD1. This CDR3 comprises 14 residues. Germline V lookup: CDR1 LNHDA, CDR2 SQIVND (reference sequence). Trimming at V came to 5 bases and at J to 5 bases, leaving 5 bases not matched to a gene.

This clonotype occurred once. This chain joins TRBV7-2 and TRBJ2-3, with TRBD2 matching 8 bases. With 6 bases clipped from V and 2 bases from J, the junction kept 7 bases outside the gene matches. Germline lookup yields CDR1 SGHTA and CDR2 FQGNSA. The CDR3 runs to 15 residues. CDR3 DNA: TGTGCCAGCAGTTCAGGCGGGAGGCCCACAGATACGCAGTATTTT. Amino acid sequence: CASSSGGRPTDTQYF.

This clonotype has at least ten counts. CDR3 DNA: TGTGCCACCAGTGATTGGGAGGGCTATGAAGCTTTCTTT. Translation: CATSDWEGYEAFF. This chain joins TRBV24-1 and TRBJ1-1; D call uncertain. The CDR3 contains 13 residues. Germline loops: CDR1 KGHDR, CDR2 SFDVKD. V lost 2 bases and J 7 bases, leaving 10 bases between the germline ends.

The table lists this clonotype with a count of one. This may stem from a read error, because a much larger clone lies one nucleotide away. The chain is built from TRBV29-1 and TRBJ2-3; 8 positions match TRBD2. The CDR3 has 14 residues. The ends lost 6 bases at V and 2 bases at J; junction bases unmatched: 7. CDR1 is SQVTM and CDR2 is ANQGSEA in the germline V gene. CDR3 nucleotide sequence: TGCAGCGTAGGATTAGCGGGATACACAGATACGCAGTATTTT. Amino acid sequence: CSVGLAGYTDTQYF.

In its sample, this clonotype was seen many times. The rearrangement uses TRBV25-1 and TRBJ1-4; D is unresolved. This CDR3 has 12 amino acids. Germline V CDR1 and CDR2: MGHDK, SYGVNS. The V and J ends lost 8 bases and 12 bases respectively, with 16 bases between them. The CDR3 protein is CASEASMGELFF. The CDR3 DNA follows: TGTGCCAGCGAGGCTTCAATGGGAGAACTGTTTTTT.

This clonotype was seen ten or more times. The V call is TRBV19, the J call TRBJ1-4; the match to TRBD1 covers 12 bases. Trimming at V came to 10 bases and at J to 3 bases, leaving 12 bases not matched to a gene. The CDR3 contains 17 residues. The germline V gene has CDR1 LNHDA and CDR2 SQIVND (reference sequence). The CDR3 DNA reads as TGTGCCACAGGGACCGGGACAGGGGGCGCGGCTAATGAAAAACTGTTTTTT. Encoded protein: CATGTGTGGAANEKLFF. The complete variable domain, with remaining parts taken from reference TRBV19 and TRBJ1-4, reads DGGITQSPKYLFRKEGQNVTLSCEQNLNHDAMYWYRQDPGQGLRLIYYSQIVNDFQKGDIAEGYSVSREKKESFPLTVTSAQKNPTAFYLCATGTGTGGAANEKLFFGSGTQLSVL.